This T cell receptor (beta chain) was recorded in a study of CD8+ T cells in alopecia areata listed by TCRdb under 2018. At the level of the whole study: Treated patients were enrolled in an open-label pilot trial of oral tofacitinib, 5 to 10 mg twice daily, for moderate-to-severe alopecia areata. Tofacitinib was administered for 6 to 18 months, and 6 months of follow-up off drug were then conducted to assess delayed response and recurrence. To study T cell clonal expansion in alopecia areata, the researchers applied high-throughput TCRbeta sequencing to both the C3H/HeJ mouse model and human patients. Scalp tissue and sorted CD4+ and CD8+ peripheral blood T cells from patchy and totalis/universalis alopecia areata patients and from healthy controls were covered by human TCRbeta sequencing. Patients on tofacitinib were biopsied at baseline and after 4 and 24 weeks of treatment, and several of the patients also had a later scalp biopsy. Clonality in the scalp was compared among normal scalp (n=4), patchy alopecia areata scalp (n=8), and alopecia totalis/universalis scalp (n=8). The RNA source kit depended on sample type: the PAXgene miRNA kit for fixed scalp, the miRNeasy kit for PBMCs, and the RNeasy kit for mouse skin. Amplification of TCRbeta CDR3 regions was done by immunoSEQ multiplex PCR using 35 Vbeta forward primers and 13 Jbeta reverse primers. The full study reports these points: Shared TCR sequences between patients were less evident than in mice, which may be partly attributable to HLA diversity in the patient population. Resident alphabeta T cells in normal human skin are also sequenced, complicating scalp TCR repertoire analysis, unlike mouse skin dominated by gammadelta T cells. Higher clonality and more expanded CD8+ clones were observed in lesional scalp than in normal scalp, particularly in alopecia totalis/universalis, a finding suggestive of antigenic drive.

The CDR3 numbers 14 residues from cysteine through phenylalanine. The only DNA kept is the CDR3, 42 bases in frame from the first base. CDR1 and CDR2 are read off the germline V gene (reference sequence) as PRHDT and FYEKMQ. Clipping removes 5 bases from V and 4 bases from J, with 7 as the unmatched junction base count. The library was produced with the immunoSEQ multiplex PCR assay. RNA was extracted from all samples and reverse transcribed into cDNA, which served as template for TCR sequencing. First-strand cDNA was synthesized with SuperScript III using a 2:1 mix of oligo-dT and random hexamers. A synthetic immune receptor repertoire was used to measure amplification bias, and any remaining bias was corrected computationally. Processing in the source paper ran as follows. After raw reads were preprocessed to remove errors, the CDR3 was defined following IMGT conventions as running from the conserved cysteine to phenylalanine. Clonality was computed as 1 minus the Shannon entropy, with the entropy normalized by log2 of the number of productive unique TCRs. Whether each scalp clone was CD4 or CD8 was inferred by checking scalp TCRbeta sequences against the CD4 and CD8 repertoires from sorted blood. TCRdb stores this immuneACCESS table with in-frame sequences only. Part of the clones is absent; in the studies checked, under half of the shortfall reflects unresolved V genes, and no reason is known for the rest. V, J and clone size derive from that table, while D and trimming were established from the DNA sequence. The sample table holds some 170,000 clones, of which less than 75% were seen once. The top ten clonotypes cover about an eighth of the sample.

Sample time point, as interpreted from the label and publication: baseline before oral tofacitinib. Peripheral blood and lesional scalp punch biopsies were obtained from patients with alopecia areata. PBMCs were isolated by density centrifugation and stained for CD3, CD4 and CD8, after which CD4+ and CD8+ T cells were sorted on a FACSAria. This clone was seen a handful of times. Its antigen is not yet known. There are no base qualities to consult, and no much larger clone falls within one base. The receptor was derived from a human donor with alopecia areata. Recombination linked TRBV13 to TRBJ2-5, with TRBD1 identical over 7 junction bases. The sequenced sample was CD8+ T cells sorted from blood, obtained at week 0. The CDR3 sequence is CASSTVGGIETQYF. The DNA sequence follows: TGTGCCAGCAGCACGGTAGGGGGCATAGAGACCCAGTACTTC.